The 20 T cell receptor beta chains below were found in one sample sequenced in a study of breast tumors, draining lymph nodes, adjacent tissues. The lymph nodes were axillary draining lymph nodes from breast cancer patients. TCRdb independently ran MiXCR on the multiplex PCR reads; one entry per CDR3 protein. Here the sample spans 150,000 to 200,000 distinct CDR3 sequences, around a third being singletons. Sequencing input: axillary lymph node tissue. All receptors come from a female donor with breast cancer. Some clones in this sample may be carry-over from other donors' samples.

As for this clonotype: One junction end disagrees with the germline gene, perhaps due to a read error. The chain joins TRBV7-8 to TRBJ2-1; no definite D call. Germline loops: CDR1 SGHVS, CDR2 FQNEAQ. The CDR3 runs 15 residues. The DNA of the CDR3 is TGTGCCAGCAGCTTAGACAGAAGCTCCTACAATGGGCAGCTCTTC. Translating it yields CASSLDRSSYNGQLF.

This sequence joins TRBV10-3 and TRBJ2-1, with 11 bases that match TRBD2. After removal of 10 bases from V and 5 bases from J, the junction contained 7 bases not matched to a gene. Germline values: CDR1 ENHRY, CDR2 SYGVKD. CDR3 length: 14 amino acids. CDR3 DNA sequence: TGTGCCACCGAATCGACTAGCGGGAACAATGAGCAGTTCTTC. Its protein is CATESTSGNNEQFF.

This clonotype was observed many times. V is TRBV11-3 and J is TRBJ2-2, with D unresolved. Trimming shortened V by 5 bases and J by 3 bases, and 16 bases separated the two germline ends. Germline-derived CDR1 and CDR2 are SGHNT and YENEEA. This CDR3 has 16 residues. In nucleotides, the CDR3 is TGTGCCAGCAGCAATAGAGGCCAGCGTTACACCGGGGAGCTGTTTTTT. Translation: CASSNRGQRYTGELFF.

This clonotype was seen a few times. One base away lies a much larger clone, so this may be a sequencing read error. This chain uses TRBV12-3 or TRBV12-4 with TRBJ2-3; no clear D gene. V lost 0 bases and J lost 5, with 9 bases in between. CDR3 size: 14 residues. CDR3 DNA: TGTGCCAGCAGTTTAGCCTACAGAGGAGATACGCAGTATTTT. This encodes CASSLAYRGDTQYF.

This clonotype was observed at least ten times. CDR3 region: CASSEPGQGLRSPLHF. The CDR3 bases are TGTGCCAGCAGTGAGCCGGGACAGGGGTTGCGTTCACCCCTCCACTTT. This sequence joins TRBV25-1 and TRBJ1-6, with 10 bases matching TRBD1. The germline V gene has CDR1 MGHDK and CDR2 SYGVNS. The V gene end was trimmed by 3 bases and the J gene end by 9 bases; junction bases not matched to a gene: 8. The CDR3 extends over 16 amino acids.

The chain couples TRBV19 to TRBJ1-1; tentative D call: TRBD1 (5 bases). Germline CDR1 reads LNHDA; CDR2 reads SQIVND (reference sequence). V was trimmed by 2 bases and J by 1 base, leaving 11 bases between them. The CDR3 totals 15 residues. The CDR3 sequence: CASSITGHPNTEAFF. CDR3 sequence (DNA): TGTGCCAGTAGTATAACAGGACATCCGAACACTGAAGCTTTCTTT.

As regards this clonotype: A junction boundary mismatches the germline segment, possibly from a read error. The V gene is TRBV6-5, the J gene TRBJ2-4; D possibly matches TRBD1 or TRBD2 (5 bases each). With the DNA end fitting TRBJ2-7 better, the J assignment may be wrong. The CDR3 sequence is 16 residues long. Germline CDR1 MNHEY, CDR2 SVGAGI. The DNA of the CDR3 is TGTGCCAGCGGTTACTCCGTGTCTGGGGGATCCTACGAGCAGTACTTC. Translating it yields CASGYSVSGGSYEQYF.

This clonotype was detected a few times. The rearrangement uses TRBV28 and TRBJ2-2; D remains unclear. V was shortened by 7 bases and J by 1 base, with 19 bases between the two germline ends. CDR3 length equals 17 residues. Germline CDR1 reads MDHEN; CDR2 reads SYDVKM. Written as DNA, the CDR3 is TGTGCCAGCATCCCTAGGAGTGGGCAGATGAACACCGGGGAGCTGTTTTTT. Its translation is CASIPRSGQMNTGELFF. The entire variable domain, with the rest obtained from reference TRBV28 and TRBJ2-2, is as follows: DVKVTQSSRYLVKRTGEKVFLECVQDMDHENMFWYRQDPGLGLRLIYFSYDVKMKEKGDIPEGYSVSREKKERFSLILESASTNQTSMYLCASIPRSGQMNTGELFFGEGSRLTVL.

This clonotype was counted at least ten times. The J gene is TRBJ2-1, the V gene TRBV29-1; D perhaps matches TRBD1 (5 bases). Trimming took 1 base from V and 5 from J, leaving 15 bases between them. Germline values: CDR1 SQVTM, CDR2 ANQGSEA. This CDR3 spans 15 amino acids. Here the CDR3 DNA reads TGCAGCGTTGAAGGGCAGGGTGGCACCCACAATGAGCAGTTCTTC. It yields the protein CSVEGQGGTHNEQFF.

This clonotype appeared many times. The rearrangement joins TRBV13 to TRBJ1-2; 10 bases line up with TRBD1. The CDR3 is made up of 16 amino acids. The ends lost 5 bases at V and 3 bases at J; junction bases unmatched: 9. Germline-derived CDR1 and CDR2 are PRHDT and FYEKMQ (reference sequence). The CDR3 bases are TGTGCCAGCAGCCTGACAGGGGGCGCTAACGACTATGGCTACACCTTC. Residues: CASSLTGGANDYGYTF.

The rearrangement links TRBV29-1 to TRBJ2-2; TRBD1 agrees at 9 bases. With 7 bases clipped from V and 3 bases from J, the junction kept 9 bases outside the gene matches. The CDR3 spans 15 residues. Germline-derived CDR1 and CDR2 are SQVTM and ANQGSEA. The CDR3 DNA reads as TGCAGCGCCATACAGGGGGCCGTAGACACCGGGGAGCTGTTTTTT. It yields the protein CSAIQGAVDTGELFF.

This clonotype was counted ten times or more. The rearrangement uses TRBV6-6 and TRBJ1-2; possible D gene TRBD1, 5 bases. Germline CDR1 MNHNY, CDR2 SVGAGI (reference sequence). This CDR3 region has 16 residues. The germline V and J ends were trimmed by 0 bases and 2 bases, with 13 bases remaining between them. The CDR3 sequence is CASSYSTGTDNYGYTF. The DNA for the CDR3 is TGTGCCAGCAGTTACTCGACTGGGACGGACAACTATGGCTACACCTTC.

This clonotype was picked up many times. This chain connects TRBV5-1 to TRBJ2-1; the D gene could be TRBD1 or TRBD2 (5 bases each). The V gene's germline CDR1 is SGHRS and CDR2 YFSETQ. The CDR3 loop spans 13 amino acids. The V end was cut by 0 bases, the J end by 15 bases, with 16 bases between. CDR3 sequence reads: CASSLVRDPLPFF. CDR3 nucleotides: TGCGCCAGCAGCTTGGTTCGGGACCCCCTTCCGTTCTTC. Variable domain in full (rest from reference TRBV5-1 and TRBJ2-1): KAGVTQTPRYLIKTRGQQVTLSCSPISGHRSVSWYQQTPGQGLQFLFEYFSETQRNKGNFPGRFSGRQFSNSRSEMNVSTLELGDSALYLCASSLVRDPLPFFGPGTRLTVL.

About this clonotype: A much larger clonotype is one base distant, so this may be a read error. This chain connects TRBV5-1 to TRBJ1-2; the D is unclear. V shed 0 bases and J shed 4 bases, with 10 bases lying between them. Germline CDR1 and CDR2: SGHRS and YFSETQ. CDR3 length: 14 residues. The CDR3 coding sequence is TGCGCCAGCAGCTTGGCAGCTCCGGGCTATGGCTACACCTTC. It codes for CASSLAAPGYGYTF.

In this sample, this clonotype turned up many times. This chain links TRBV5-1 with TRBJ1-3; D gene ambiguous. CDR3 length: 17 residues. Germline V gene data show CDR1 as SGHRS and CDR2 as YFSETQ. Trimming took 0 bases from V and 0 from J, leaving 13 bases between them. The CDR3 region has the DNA TGCGCCAGCAGCTTGGCTCCCCACCTTTACTCTGGAAACACCATATATTTT. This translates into CASSLAPHLYSGNTIYF.

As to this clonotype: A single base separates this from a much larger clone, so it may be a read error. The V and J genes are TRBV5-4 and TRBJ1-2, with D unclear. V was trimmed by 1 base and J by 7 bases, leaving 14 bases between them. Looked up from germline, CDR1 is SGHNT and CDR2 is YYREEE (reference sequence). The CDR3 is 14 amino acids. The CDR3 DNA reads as TGTGCCAGCAGCTTGCCGTCCTCGGGGTTTGGCTACACCTTC. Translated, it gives CASSLPSSGFGYTF.

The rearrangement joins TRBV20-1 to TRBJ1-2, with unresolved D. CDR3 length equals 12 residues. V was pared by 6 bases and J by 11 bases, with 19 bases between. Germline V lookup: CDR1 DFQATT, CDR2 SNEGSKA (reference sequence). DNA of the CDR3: TGCAGTGCAGACAAGCCGGGAGTGAGTTACACCTTC. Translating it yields CSADKPGVSYTF.

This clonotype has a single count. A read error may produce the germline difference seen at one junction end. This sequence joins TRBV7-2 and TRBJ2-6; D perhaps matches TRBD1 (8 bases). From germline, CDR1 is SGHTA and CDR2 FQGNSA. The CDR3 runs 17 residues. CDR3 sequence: CASSLRGGRDRSNPEAF. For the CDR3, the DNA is TGTGCCAGCAGCTTAAGGGGGGGCCGGGACAGGAGTAATCCTGAAGCTTTC.

CDR3 DNA sequence: TGTGCCAGCAGCTCAACGCAGGGACGAGGGAAACAGCCCCAGCATTTT. Translating it yields CASSSTQGRGKQPQHF. This sequence joins TRBV7-8 and TRBJ1-5; the D gene is possibly TRBD1 (5 bases). The germline gives CDR1 SGHVS, CDR2 FQNEAQ. The CDR3 totals 16 residues. Trimming stripped 4 bases from V and 7 bases from J, with 20 bases between.

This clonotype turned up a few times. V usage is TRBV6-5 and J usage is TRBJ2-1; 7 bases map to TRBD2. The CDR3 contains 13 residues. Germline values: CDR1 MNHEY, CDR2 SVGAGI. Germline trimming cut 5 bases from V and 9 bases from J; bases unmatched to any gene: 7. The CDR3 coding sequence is TGTGCCAGCAGTCCGCGGACTAGTCTTGAGCAGTTCTTC. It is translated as CASSPRTSLEQFF.